This entry concerns a single T cell receptor beta chain. This specimen belongs to a study of blood T cell repertoires in COVID-19. Study information: The study drew acute and convalescent COVID-19 samples from the United States, Italy and Spain. In each case, the material was cDNA or gDNA derived from T cells, B-cell-depleted T cells, or PBMCs.

In the authors' workflow: Quantification of nucleated cells was approximated via reference gene primer amplification. Produced via immunoSEQ multiplex PCR; TCRdb's table is partial and in-frame only. V and J calls plus clone size are reproduced from that table; the DNA served to infer D and trimming. The repertoire includes some 60,000 clones, more than 75% of them detected once, and 1.3% sits in the top ten. This CDR3 has 17 residues. The germline gives CDR1 LGHDT, CDR2 YNNKEL (reference sequence). The junction had 8 bases not matched to a gene; V was cut back by 0 bases and J by 4 bases. The specimen was peripheral blood. This clonotype originated in a man between 60 and 75 years old with acute or convalescent COVID-19. The V call is TRBV3-1 (or the pseudogene TRBV3-2), the J call TRBJ1-5, with 8 bases that match TRBD1. CDR3 sequence reads: CASSQDLGQGGNQPQHF. As DNA, the CDR3 is TGTGCCAGCAGCCAAGATCTAGGACAGGGAGGGAATCAGCCCCAGCATTTT.